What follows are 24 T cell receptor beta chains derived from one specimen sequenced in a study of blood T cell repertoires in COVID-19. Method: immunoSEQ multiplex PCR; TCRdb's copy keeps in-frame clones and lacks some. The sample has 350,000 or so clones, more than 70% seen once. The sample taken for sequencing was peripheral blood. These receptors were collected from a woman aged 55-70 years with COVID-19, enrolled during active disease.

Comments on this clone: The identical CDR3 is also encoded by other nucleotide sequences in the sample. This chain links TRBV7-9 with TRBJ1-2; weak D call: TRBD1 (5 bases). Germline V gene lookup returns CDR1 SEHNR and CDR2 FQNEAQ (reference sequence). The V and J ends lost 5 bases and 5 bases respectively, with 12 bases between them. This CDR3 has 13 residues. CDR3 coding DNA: TGTGCCAGCAGCCTGGGGGAGGGATATGGCTACACCTTC. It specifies CASSLGEGYGYTF.

DNA of the CDR3: TGTGCCAGCAGCCAGGGGGCCGCCGGGGAGCTGTTTTTT. It translates to CASSQGAAGELFF. This chain joins TRBV3-1 (or the pseudogene TRBV3-2) and TRBJ2-2; D is possibly TRBD1 (6 bases). The CDR3 has 13 residues. Germline V gene data show CDR1 as LGHDT and CDR2 as YNNKEL (reference sequence). V was cut by 3 bases and J by 6 bases, with 8 bases left in between.

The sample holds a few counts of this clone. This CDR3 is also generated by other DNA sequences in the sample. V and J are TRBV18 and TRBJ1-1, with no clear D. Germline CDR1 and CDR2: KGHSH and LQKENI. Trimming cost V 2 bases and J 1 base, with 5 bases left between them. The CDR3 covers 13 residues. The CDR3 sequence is CASSPSGNTEAFF. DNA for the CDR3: TGTGCCAGCTCACCATCGGGGAACACTGAAGCTTTCTTT. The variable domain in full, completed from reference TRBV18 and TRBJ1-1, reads NAGVMQNPRHLVRRRGQEARLRCSPMKGHSHVYWYRQLPEEGLKFMVYLQKENIIDESGMPKERFSAEFPKEGPSILRIQQVVRGDSAAYFCASSPSGNTEAFFGQGTRLTVV.

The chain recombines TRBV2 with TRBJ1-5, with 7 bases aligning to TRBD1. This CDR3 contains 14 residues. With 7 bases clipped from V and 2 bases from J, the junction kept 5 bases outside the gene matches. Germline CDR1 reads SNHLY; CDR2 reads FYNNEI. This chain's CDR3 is CASMRDRGNQPQHF. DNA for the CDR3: TGTGCCAGCATGCGAGACAGGGGCAATCAGCCCCAGCATTTT.

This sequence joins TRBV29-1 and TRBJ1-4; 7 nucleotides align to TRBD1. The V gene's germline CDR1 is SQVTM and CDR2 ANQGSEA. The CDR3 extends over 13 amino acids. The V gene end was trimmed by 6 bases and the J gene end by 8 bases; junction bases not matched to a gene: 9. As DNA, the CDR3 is TGCAGCGTCCTCGACAGGGTCGGCGAAAAACTGTTTTTT. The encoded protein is CSVLDRVGEKLFF. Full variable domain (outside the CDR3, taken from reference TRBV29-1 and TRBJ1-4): SAVISQKPSRDICQRGTSLTIQCQVDSQVTMMFWYRQQPGQSLTLIATANQGSEATYESGFVIDKFPISRPNLTFSTLTVSNMSPEDSSIYLCSVLDRVGEKLFFGSGTQLSVL.

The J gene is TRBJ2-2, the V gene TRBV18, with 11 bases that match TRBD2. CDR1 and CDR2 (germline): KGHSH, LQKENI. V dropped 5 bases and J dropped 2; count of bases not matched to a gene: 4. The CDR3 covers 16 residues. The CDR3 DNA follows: TGTGCCAGCTCAGCTACTAGCGGGGGCAACACCGGGGAGCTGTTTTTT. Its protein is CASSATSGGNTGELFF.

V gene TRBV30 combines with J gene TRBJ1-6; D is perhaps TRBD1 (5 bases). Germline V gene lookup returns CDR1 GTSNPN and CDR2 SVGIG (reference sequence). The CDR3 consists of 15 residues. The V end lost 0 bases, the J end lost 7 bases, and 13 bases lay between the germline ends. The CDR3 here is CAWSVGAGKNSPLHF. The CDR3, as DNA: TGTGCCTGGAGTGTAGGTGCAGGGAAGAATTCACCCCTCCACTTT.

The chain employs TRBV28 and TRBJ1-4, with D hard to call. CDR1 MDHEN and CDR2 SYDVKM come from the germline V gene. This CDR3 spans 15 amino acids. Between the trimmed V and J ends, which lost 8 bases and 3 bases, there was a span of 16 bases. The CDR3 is CASAGGRDSNEKLFF. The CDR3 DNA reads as TGTGCCAGCGCCGGAGGTCGAGACTCTAATGAAAAACTGTTTTTT.

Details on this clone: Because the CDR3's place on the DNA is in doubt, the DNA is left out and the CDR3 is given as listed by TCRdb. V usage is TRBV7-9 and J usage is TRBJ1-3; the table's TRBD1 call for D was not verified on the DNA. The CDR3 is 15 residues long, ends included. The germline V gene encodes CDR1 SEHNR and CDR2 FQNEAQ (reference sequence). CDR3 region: CASSKVGAGASGNHF.

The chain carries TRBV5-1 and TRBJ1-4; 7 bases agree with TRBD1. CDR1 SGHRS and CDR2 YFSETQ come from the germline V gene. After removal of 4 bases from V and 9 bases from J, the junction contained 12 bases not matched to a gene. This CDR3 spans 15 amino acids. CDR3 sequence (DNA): TGCGCCAGCAGCGACGGACAGGCCCCGGGACAAAAACTGTTTTTT. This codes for CASSDGQAPGQKLFF.

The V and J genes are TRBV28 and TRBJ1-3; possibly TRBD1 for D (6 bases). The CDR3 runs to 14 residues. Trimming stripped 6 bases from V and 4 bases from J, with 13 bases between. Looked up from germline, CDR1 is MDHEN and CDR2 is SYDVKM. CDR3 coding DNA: TGTGCCAGCAGGAGACAGGCGGCAGGAAACACCATATATTTT. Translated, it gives CASRRQAAGNTIYF.

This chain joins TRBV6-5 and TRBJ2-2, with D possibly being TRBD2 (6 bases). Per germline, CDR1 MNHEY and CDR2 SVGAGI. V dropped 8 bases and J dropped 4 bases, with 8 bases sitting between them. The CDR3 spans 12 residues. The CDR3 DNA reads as TGTGCCAGCGGAGGGGCCACCGGGGAGCTGTTTTTT. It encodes CASGGATGELFF.

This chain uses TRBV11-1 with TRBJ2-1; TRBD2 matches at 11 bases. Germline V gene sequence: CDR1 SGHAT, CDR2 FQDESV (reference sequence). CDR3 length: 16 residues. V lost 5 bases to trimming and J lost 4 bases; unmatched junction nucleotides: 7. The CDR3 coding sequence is TGTGCCAGCAGCGGATTAGCGGGGGGGCTATACAATGAGCAGTTCTTC. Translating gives CASSGLAGGLYNEQFF.

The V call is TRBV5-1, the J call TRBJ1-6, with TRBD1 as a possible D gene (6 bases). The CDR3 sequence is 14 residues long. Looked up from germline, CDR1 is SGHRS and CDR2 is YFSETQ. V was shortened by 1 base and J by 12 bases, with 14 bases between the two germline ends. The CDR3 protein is CASSLKGGGGPLHF. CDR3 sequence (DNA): TGCGCCAGCAGCTTGAAGGGAGGGGGGGGACCCCTCCACTTT.

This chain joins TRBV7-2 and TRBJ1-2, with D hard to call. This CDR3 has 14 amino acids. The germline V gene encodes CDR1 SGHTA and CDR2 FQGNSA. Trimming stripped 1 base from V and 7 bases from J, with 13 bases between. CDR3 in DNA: TGTGCCAGCAGCTTAGACGGGGAAGGCGGTGGCTACACCTTC. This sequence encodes CASSLDGEGGGYTF.

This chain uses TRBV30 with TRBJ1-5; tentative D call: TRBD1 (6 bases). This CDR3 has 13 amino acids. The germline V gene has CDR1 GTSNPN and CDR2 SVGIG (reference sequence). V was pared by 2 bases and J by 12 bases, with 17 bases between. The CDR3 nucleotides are TGTGCCTGGAGTACCCGGGACACCCTGTACCAGCATTTT. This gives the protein CAWSTRDTLYQHF. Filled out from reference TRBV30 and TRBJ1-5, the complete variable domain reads SQTIHQWPATLVQPVGSPLSLECTVEGTSNPNLYWYRQAAGRGLQLLFYSVGIGQISSEVPQNLSASRPQDRQFILSSKKLLLSDSGFYLCAWSTRDTLYQHFGDGTRLSIL.

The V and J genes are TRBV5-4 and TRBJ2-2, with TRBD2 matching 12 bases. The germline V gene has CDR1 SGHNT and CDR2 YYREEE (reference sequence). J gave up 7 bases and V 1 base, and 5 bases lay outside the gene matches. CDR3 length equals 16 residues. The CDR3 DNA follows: TGTGCCAGCAGCTTGTGGCTAGCGGGGGGGGTCGGGGAGCTGTTTTTT. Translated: CASSLWLAGGVGELFF. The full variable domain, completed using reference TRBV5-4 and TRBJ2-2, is ETGVTQSPTHLIKTRGQQVTLRCSSQSGHNTVSWYQQALGQGPQFIFQYYREEENGRGNFPPRFSGLQFPNYSSELNVNALELDDSALYLCASSLWLAGGVGELFFGEGSRLTVL.

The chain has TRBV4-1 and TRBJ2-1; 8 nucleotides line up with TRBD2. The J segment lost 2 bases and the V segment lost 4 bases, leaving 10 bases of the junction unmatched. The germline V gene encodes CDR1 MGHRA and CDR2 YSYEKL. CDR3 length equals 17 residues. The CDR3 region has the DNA TGCGCCAGCAGCCCTTCGAGCGGGGGAAGAGCCTACAATGAGCAGTTCTTC. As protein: CASSPSSGGRAYNEQFF.

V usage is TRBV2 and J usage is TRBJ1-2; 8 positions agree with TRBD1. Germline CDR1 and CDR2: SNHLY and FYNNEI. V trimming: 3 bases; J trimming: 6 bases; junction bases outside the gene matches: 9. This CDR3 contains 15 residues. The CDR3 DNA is TGTGCCAGCAGTGACGGCTCAGGGGGCTTTCATGGCTACACCTTC. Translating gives CASSDGSGGFHGYTF.

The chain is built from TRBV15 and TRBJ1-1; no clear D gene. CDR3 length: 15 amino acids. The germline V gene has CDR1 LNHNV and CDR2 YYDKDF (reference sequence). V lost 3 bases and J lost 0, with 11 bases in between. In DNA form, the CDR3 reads TGTGCCACCAGCAGGAAGATCAACATGAACACTGAAGCTTTCTTT. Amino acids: CATSRKINMNTEAFF. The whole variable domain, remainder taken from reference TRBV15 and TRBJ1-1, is DAMVIQNPRYQVTQFGKPVTLSCSQTLNHNVMYWYQQKSSQAPKLLFHYYDKDFNNEADTPDNFQSRRPNTSFCFLDIRSPGLGDTAMYLCATSRKINMNTEAFFGQGTRLTVV.

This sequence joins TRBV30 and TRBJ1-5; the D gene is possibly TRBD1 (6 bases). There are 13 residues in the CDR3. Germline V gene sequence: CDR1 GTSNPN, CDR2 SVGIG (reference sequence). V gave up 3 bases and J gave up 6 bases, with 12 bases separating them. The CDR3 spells CAWSGGRGQPQHF. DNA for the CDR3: TGTGCCTGGAGCGGGGGGCGAGGTCAGCCCCAGCATTTT.

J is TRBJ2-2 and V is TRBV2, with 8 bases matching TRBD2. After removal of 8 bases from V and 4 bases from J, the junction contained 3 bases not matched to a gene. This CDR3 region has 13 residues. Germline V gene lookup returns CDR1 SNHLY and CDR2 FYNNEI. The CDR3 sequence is CASGLAATGELFF. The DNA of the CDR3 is TGTGCCAGCGGACTAGCCGCCACCGGGGAGCTGTTTTTT.

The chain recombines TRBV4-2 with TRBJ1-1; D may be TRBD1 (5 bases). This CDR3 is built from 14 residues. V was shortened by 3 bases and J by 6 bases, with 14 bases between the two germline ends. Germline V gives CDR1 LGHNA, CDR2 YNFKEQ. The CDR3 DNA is TGTGCCAGCAGCCATCAGGGTGGCAGCCCTGAAGCTTTCTTT. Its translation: CASSHQGGSPEAFF.

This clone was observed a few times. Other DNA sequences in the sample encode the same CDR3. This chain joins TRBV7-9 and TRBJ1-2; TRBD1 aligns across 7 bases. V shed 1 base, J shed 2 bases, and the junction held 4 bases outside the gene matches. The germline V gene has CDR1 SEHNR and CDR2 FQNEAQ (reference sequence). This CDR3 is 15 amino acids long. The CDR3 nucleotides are TGTGCCAGCAGCTTAGTACAGGGGAGCAACTATGGCTACACCTTC. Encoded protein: CASSLVQGSNYGYTF.